These 17 T cell receptor beta chains were sequenced from one sample in a study of blood T cells in healthy people across ages (dated by TCRdb to 2014 to 2015). The library was made by 5' RACE. Sequenced using an Illumina HiSeq 2500. A second PCR of roughly 6 to 11 cycles was run with a J-beta primer mix and a sample-barcoded 5' primer. In TCRdb, the public reads were trimmed at Q25 with fastp and aligned with MiXCR, with productive beta chains retained. Rows with one shared CDR3 protein collapse into an entry with the most common genes and DNA. The sample table holds 1.4 million to 1.5 million distinct CDR3 sequences, of which around 42% were seen once. The ten largest clonotypes hold 7% to 9.5% of the sample. The specimen was blood. These receptors all stem from a woman between 18 and 30 years old in good health.

This clonotype was seen only a few times. The rearrangement links TRBV2 to TRBJ1-6; D not certain. CDR1 SNHLY and CDR2 FYNNEI come from the germline V gene. V lost 7 bases, J lost 8 bases, and 12 bases lay in between. CDR3 length: 13 amino acids. Here the CDR3 reads CASIPERDSPLHF. DNA for the CDR3: TGTGCCAGCATCCCAGAAAGGGATTCACCCCTCCACTTT. Full variable domain (missing parts from reference TRBV2 and TRBJ1-6): EPEVTQTPSHQVTQMGQEVILRCVPISNHLYFYWYRQILGQKVEFLVSFYNNEISEKSEIFDDQFSVERPDGSNFTLKIRSTKLEDSAMYFCASIPERDSPLHFGNGTRLTVT.

This clonotype has only a few counts. The chain has TRBV29-1 and TRBJ1-1; no clear D gene. The CDR3 spans 12 residues. The germline V gene has CDR1 SQVTM and CDR2 ANQGSEA. The CDR3 spells CSTNSVNTEAFF. The CDR3 nucleotides are TGCAGTACTAATTCGGTGAACACTGAAGCTTTCTTT.

CDR3 sequence reads: CASSEAEGRGGYGYTF. The CDR3 bases are TGTGCCAGCAGTGAAGCGGAGGGCAGGGGCGGCTATGGCTACACCTTC. V is TRBV2 and J is TRBJ1-2; perhaps TRBD1 as D (6 bases). Trimming pared 0 bases from V and 4 bases from J, leaving 15 bases between. Germline CDR1 SNHLY, CDR2 FYNNEI. The CDR3 is made up of 16 amino acids.

This clonotype was seen only a few times. The chain carries TRBV29-1 and TRBJ2-7, with D uncertain. The germline V gene encodes CDR1 SQVTM and CDR2 ANQGSEA. The CDR3 length is 13 residues. Trimming stripped 4 bases from V and 3 bases from J, with 13 bases between. CDR3 coding DNA: TGCAGCGTTGCGGTGAACAGTAACTACGAGCAGTACTTC. The encoded protein is CSVAVNSNYEQYF.

This clonotype came up a few times. This rearrangement joins TRBV5-1 to TRBJ2-1; 9 bases align to TRBD1. This CDR3 has 16 residues. Unmatched junction bases numbered 7, after V lost 0 bases and J lost 6 bases. Germline CDR1 and CDR2: SGHRS and YFSETQ. CDR3 DNA: TGCGCCAGCAGCTTGGGGTGGGACAGGGTTCTCAATGAGCAGTTCTTC. This codes for CASSLGWDRVLNEQFF.

As to this clonotype: As the CDR3 is not closed by the conserved phenylalanine or tryptophan, this likely results from a read error. V usage is TRBV2 and J usage is TRBJ2-1, with no clear D. CDR1 and CDR2 from the germline V gene are SNHLY and FYNNEI. The CDR3 is made up of 12 amino acids. Trimming took off 7 bases at V and 4 bases at J, with 8 bases between the two ends. The CDR3 coding sequence is TGTGCCAGCACTCCCGCTTACAATGAGCAGTTCATC. This encodes CASTPAYNEQFI.

V gene TRBV7-9 combines with J gene TRBJ1-2; 10 bases map to TRBD1. The CDR3 consists of 15 residues. V was clipped by 5 bases and J by 4 bases; unmatched bases: 7. From germline, CDR1 is SEHNR and CDR2 FQNEAQ (reference sequence). The CDR3 DNA reads TGTGCCAGCAGCCCGGGGACAGGGGAGCTCTATGGCTACACCTTC. Translated, it gives CASSPGTGELYGYTF.

The table lists this clonotype with a few counts. This rearrangement joins TRBV20-1 to TRBJ2-5; TRBD1 or TRBD2 may be the D gene (5 bases each). Trimming stripped 0 bases from V and 2 bases from J, with 13 bases between. The CDR3 covers 15 residues. Germline V lookup: CDR1 DFQATT, CDR2 SNEGSKA (reference sequence). In DNA form, the CDR3 reads TGCAGTGCTAGAGACAGACAGAGGGATCAAGAGACCCAGTACTTC. Its protein is CSARDRQRDQETQYF.

The chain joins TRBV2 to TRBJ1-1, with 11 positions matching TRBD1. This CDR3 comprises 16 residues. V was pared by 4 bases and J by 4 bases, with 8 bases of the junction left unmatched. The germline V gene encodes CDR1 SNHLY and CDR2 FYNNEI. The CDR3 is CASSGGTGGSFTEAFF. The CDR3 region has the DNA TGTGCCAGCAGTGGGGGGACAGGGGGTTCTTTCACTGAAGCTTTCTTT.

This clonotype was seen only a few times. This sequence joins TRBV12-3 or TRBV12-4 and TRBJ2-4, with D possibly called TRBD1 or TRBD2 (5 bases each). The J call may be in error: the DNA end matches TRBJ2-7 better. The CDR3 is made up of 13 amino acids. The CDR3 nucleotides read TGTGCCATCGGCACGGAGGACAATTACGAGCAGTACTTC. This translates into CAIGTEDNYEQYF.

Ten or more counts support this clonotype. The V gene is TRBV6-2 or TRBV6-3, the J gene TRBJ2-7; D remains ambiguous. Per the germline V gene, CDR1 is MNHEY and CDR2 is SVGEGT. V gave up 4 bases and J gave up 5 bases, with 3 bases separating them. The CDR3 has 10 amino acids. As DNA, the CDR3 is TGTGCCAGCAGTTCAGACGAGCAGTACTTC. Translation: CASSSDEQYF.

This clonotype was recorded a few times. The V and J genes are TRBV20-1 and TRBJ2-1; 12 bases are a match to TRBD2. The CDR3 consists of 14 residues. Germline CDR1 DFQATT, CDR2 SNEGSKA (reference sequence). V trimming: 1 base; J trimming: 10 bases; junction bases outside the gene matches: 5. The DNA of the CDR3 is TGCAGTGCTAGAGTTAGGACTAGCGGGACGGAGCAGTTCTTC. Amino acid sequence: CSARVRTSGTEQFF.

This clonotype showed up just a few times. The V gene is TRBV5-1, the J gene TRBJ2-1; 10 positions match TRBD2. V was pared by 4 bases and J by 7 bases, with 11 bases of the junction left unmatched. This CDR3 spans 16 amino acids. Germline CDR1 reads SGHRS; CDR2 reads YFSETQ. CDR3 loop: CASSVDSGRSGNEQFF. In DNA form, the CDR3 reads TGCGCCAGCAGCGTAGATAGCGGGAGGTCAGGGAATGAGCAGTTCTTC. The entire variable domain, with the rest obtained from reference TRBV5-1 and TRBJ2-1, is as follows: KAGVTQTPRYLIKTRGQQVTLSCSPISGHRSVSWYQQTPGQGLQFLFEYFSETQRNKGNFPGRFSGRQFSNSRSEMNVSTLELGDSALYLCASSVDSGRSGNEQFFGPGTRLTVL.

The V call is TRBV29-1, the J call TRBJ2-1, with 9 nucleotides matching TRBD1. This CDR3 is built from 13 residues. Germline V gene sequence: CDR1 SQVTM, CDR2 ANQGSEA. The junction had 0 bases not matched to a gene; V was cut back by 4 bases and J by 2 bases. The DNA for the CDR3 is TGCAGCGTTGGGGACAGGGCCTACAATGAGCAGTTCTTC. This translates into CSVGDRAYNEQFF.

This chain uses TRBV7-2 with TRBJ1-2; possibly TRBD1 for D (5 bases). With 5 bases removed from V and 3 bases from J, the gap between germline ends came to 19 bases. CDR3 size: 16 residues. Germline CDR1 reads SGHTA; CDR2 reads FQGNSA. The CDR3 region has the DNA TGTGCCAGCAGCCTCCATTCGGGGGACCTTTACTATGGCTACACCTTC. Its protein is CASSLHSGDLYYGYTF.

The chain links TRBV5-8 to TRBJ2-1, with 8 bases matching TRBD1. The V and J ends lost 0 bases and 1 base, in that order; junction bases with no gene match: 6. This CDR3 contains 17 residues. CDR1 SGHTS and CDR2 YDEGEE come from the germline V gene. CDR3 nucleotide sequence: TGTGCCAGCAGCTTGGTGTACGGGACAGGATCCTACAATGAGCAGTTCTTC. Its translation: CASSLVYGTGSYNEQFF.

The CDR3: CASSQVLGTFTDTQYF. The DNA for the CDR3 is TGTGCCAGCAGCCAAGTTTTAGGAACTTTCACAGATACGCAGTATTTT. V is TRBV3-1 and J is TRBJ2-3, with unresolved D. The CDR3 extends over 16 amino acids. V was shortened by 1 base and J by 2 bases, with 13 bases between the two germline ends. Germline V gives CDR1 LGHDT, CDR2 YNNKEL (reference sequence).